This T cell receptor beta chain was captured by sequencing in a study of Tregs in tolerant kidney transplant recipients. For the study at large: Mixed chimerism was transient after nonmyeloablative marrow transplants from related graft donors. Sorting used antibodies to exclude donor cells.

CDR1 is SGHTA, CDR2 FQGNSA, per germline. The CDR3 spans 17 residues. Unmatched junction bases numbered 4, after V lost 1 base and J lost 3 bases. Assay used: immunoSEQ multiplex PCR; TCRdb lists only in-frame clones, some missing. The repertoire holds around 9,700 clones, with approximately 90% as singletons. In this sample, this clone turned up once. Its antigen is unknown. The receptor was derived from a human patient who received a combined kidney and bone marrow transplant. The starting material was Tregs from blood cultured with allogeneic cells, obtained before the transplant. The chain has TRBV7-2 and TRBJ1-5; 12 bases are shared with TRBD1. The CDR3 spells CASSLVGTGGVNQPQHF. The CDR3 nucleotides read TGTGCCAGCAGCTTAGTGGGGACAGGGGGCGTCAATCAGCCCCAGCATTTT.